These 14 T cell receptor beta chains share one sample of origin, sequenced in a study of cytomegalovirus exposure and HLA in healthy donors. The PCR was carried out with 60 Vbeta primers and 13 Jbeta primers. The repertoire was sequenced with immunoSEQ multiplex PCR; TCRdb's copy has only in-frame clones and lacks some. The data hold about 140,000 clones, with 60% to 80% observed a single time. Specimen: PBMCs. These receptors were obtained from a man aged 30-40 years in good health and CMV-seronegative.

The V and J genes are TRBV6-5 and TRBJ2-7, with 11 bases lining up with TRBD1. Germline loops: CDR1 MNHEY, CDR2 SVGAGI. CDR3 length: 15 amino acids. Unmatched junction bases numbered 7, after V lost 5 bases and J lost 4 bases. The CDR3 coding sequence is TGTGCCAGCAGTACCGGACAGGGGGCATTGTACGAGCAGTACTTC. This translates into CASSTGQGALYEQYF.

Remarks on this clone: The junction departs from the called germline gene at one end, perhaps through a read error. Additional DNA sequences in this sample encode the identical CDR3. V is TRBV15 and J is TRBJ2-7, with 10 nucleotides matching TRBD2. Germline-derived CDR1 and CDR2 are LNHNV and YYDKDF (reference sequence). The CDR3 covers 13 residues. The DNA for the CDR3 is TGCGCCACCAGCCCGGGACTAGCGCGTTGGCAGTACTTC. Protein sequence: CATSPGLARWQYF.

This clone was seen once. J is TRBJ2-2 and V is TRBV28; D possibly corresponds to TRBD2 (5 bases). This CDR3 is built from 16 residues. V shed 5 bases and J shed 3 bases, with 16 bases lying between them. Germline V lookup: CDR1 MDHEN, CDR2 SYDVKM. CDR3 coding DNA: TGTGCCAGCAGTCCCTCTCGCTTCGGGGACACCGGGGAGCTGTTTTTT. Its translation is CASSPSRFGDTGELFF.

The chain is built from TRBV5-4 and TRBJ2-1, with 11 bases that match TRBD2. Germline V lookup: CDR1 SGHNT, CDR2 YYREEE (reference sequence). Trimming at V came to 0 bases and at J to 6 bases, leaving 2 bases not matched to a gene. The CDR3 totals 15 residues. The CDR3 sequence: CASSLALAGGNEQFF. Here the CDR3 DNA reads TGTGCCAGCAGCTTGGCCCTAGCGGGAGGCAATGAGCAGTTCTTC.

The CDR3, as DNA: TGTGCCAGCAGCTTAGTTCCAGCGGAAAGAGATACGCAGTATTTT. Protein sequence: CASSLVPAERDTQYF. This rearrangement joins TRBV7-9 to TRBJ2-3; TRBD2 might be the D (5 bases). Germline V CDR1 and CDR2: SEHNR, FQNEAQ (reference sequence). This CDR3 has 15 residues. The V and J ends lost 1 base and 5 bases respectively, with 13 bases between them.

Only one count was recorded for this clone. Here the CDR3 reads CASSLDTYEQYF. The CDR3 coding sequence is TGCGCCAGCAGCTTGGACACCTACGAGCAGTACTTC. The chain couples TRBV5-1 to TRBJ2-7; D call uncertain. The CDR3 has 12 amino acids. CDR1 is SGHRS and CDR2 is YFSETQ in the germline V gene. Deletions cut 0 bases from V and 2 bases from J, with 3 bases between.

This clone was found a few times. CDR3 residues: CATSREPDRRYEQYF. CDR3 sequence (DNA): TGTGCCACCAGCAGGGAACCCGACAGGCGATACGAGCAGTACTTC. V is TRBV15 and J is TRBJ2-7; possibly TRBD1 for D (6 bases). The CDR3 consists of 15 residues. Germline V gene data show CDR1 as LNHNV and CDR2 as YYDKDF (reference sequence). Trimming pared 3 bases from V and 4 bases from J, leaving 16 bases between.

This clone was seen once. CDR3 amino acids: CASSLAGAFYEQYF. CDR3 coding DNA: TGTGCCAGCAGCCTAGCGGGAGCCTTCTACGAGCAGTACTTC. The J gene is TRBJ2-7, the V gene TRBV14; 9 bases agree with TRBD2. V was pared by 4 bases and J by 3 bases, with 4 bases of the junction left unmatched. The CDR3 is made up of 14 amino acids. The germline V gene has CDR1 SGHDN and CDR2 FVKESK.

This clone was recorded a few times. Written as DNA, the CDR3 is TGTGCCAGCAGCTACCAGGGCAGTACCTACGAGCAGTACTTC. It specifies CASSYQGSTYEQYF. The V call is TRBV7-6, the J call TRBJ2-7; the D gene is possibly TRBD1 (5 bases). The CDR3 covers 14 residues. CDR1 SGHVS and CDR2 FNYEAQ come from the germline V gene. The V and J ends lost 4 bases and 2 bases respectively, with 12 bases between them.

The chain combines TRBV19 with TRBJ2-3; D not certain. The CDR3 has 14 amino acids. Germline V gives CDR1 LNHDA, CDR2 SQIVND (reference sequence). V was pared by 1 base and J by 1 base, with 6 bases between. The CDR3 loop reads CASSIVVGTDTQYF. For the CDR3, the DNA is TGTGCCAGTAGTATAGTAGTCGGCACAGATACGCAGTATTTT.

This clone was counted between two and nine times. The CDR3 protein is CASSLTGRSVTTQYF. The CDR3 bases are TGTGCCAGCAGCTTGACAGGGCGGTCGGTAACTACGCAGTATTTT. The chain uses TRBV13 and TRBJ2-3; 7 bases are shared with TRBD1. V was clipped by 3 bases and J by 8 bases; unmatched bases: 11. The CDR3 length is 15 residues. Germline lookup yields CDR1 PRHDT and CDR2 FYEKMQ (reference sequence).

The chain employs TRBV14 and TRBJ2-3, with 7 bases lining up with TRBD2. Germline V CDR1 and CDR2: SGHDN, FVKESK. V was clipped by 0 bases and J by 6 bases; unmatched bases: 9. CDR3 length: 16 residues. The CDR3 DNA is TGTGCCAGCAGCCAAGAGTCTAGCGGCCTGGGCGATACGCAGTATTTT. It specifies CASSQESSGLGDTQYF.

This chain joins TRBV6-4 and TRBJ1-1, with D tentatively TRBD1 (5 bases). V dropped 6 bases and J dropped 0 bases, with 14 bases sitting between them. The CDR3 loop spans 15 amino acids. Germline assignment: CDR1 MRHNA and CDR2 SNTAGT. CDR3: CASRKPPTVNTEAFF. The CDR3 region has the DNA TGTGCCAGCAGGAAACCCCCGACAGTGAACACTGAAGCTTTCTTT.

This clone was observed a handful of times. The rearrangement joins TRBV5-6 to TRBJ1-4, with TRBD1 matching over 8 bases. Germline V CDR1 and CDR2: SGHDT, YYEEEE. CDR3 length: 14 amino acids. V lost 7 bases and J lost 8; bases outside the gene matches: 10. Here the CDR3 DNA reads TGTGCCAGCGGACTGACAGGGGCAGGGGAAAAACTGTTTTTT. Translation gives CASGLTGAGEKLFF.